This T cell receptor beta chain was captured in a study of cytomegalovirus exposure and HLA in healthy donors. Looking at the study overall: It was reported in a later analysis that the 100 to 150 validation repertoires used the same platform as the approximately 690 first-cohort repertoires.

V shed 3 bases, J shed 3 bases, and the junction held 4 bases outside the gene matches. The CDR3 is made up of 15 amino acids. Germline CDR1 reads KGHSH; CDR2 reads LQKENI. Profiled with immunoSEQ multiplex PCR; TCRdb holds only in-frame clones, not every one. The sample yields 110,000 to 150,000 clones, just under 90% seen once. This clone was detected once. Its antigen is unidentified. Findings and limits, study-wide: Per published reports, the classifier diagnosed cytomegalovirus status with high specificity and sensitivity. Cytomegalovirus-associated TCR beta chains were listed, numbering some 170. Rarity held for most TCR sequences, but there were some public TCRs that occurred in many donors.

Sequenced material: PBMCs. This sequence was found in a woman aged 30 to 39 in good health and CMV-seropositive. The V gene is TRBV18, the J gene TRBJ2-7; the match to TRBD1 covers 11 bases. The DNA for the CDR3 is TGTGCCAGCTCACCCTCCGGGACAGGGGGCTACGAGCAGTACTTC. Its protein is CASSPSGTGGYEQYF.